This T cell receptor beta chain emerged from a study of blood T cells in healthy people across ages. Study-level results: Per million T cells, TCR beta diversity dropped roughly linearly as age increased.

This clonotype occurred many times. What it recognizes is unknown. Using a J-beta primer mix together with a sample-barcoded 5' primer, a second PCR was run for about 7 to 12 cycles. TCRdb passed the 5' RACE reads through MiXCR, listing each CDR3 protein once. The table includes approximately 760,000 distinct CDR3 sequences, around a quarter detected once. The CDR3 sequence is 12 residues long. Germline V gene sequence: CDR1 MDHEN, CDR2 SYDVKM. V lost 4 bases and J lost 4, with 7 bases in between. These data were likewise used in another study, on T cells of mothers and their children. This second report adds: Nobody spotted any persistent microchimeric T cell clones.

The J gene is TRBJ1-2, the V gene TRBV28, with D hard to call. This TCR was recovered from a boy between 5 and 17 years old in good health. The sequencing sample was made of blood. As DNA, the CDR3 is TGTGCCAGCAGTTACGGTCTCTATGGCTACACCTTC. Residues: CASSYGLYGYTF.